This is a list of T cell receptor beta chains from one sample in a study of shared T cell receptors in the human thymus. Only in-frame clones appear in the TCRdb table, and some are missing; sequencing was by immunoSEQ multiplex PCR. There are about 380,000 clones in the sample; around 95% occur only once, and 0.015% to 0.025% lies in the top ten. The source material was thymocytes. These receptors came from a human donor. Both conserved end residues are part of each CDR3. A D gene is named only where the DNA matches it firmly. Size is omitted from some rows. Given values are once, few, many or a class for expanded clones.

TRBV7-7	14	TRBJ2-7	.	TRBD1	CASSLGQGGYEQYF	TGTGCTAGCAGCCTTGGACAGGGGGGGTACGAGCAGTACTTC
TRBV27	13	TRBJ1-4	.	.	CASTGGLDEKLFF	TGTGCCAGCACGGGGGGGCTGGATGAAAAACTGTTTTTT
TRBV19	15	TRBJ2-1	.	TRBD2	CARRRGGRRYNEQFF	TGTGCCAGACGACGGGGCGGGAGAAGGTACAATGAGCAGTTCTTC
TRBV4-2	14	TRBJ2-1	.	.	CASSSDGVYNEQFF	TGTGCCAGCAGCTCCGACGGGGTCTACAATGAGCAGTTCTTC
TRBV7-8	20	TRBJ2-7	.	.	CASSCPRTGLTSGPDYEQYF	TGTGCCAGCAGCTGTCCCAGGACAGGGCTAACTAGCGGGCCCGACTACGAGCAGTACTTC
TRBV11-2	16	TRBJ2-7	.	.	CASSPNVGALSYEQYF	TGTGCCAGCAGCCCGAACGTAGGGGCGCTCTCCTACGAGCAGTACTTC
TRBV27	16	TRBJ1-1	.	.	CASSLGTPDRWTEAFF	TGTGCCAGCAGTTTGGGAACTCCGGACAGATGGACTGAAGCTTTCTTT
TRBV5-6	13	TRBJ2-7	.	TRBD1	CASTRDRVYEQYF	TGTGCCAGCACTCGGGACAGGGTGTACGAGCAGTACTTC
TRBV6-1	16	TRBJ1-3	.	.	CASSEGPDRSGNTIYF	TGTGCCAGCAGTGAAGGCCCGGACCGCTCTGGAAACACCATATATTTT
TRBV7-8	13	TRBJ2-7	.	.	CASSLRCSREQYF	TGTGCCAGCAGCTTAAGGTGTTCTAGGGAGCAGTACTTC
TRBV20-1	11	TRBJ2-1	.	.	CSARDRVEQFF	TGCAGTGCTAGAGACAGGGTTGAGCAGTTCTTC
TRBV18	15	TRBJ1-5	.	.	CASSPPGGAYQPQHF	TGTGCCAGCTCACCACCGGGGGGGGCGTATCAGCCCCAGCATTTT
TRBV20-1	10	TRBJ2-7	.	.	CSPETYEQYF	TGCAGTCCTGAGACCTACGAGCAGTACTTC
TRBV2	15	TRBJ2-7	once	.	CASRMTWTRNYEQYF	TGTGCCAGCAGAATGACCTGGACACGAAACTACGAGCAGTACTTC
TRBV7-8	13	TRBJ2-2	.	.	CASSLKKTGELFF	TGTGCCAGCAGCTTAAAGAAAACCGGGGAGCTGTTTTTT
TRBV6-5	14	TRBJ2-7	.	.	CASSYSRHSYEQYF	TGTGCCAGCAGTTACTCTCGTCACTCCTACGAGCAGTACTTC
TRBV7-8	15	TRBJ1-1	.	.	CASSFPAGMRTEAFF	TGTGCCAGCAGTTTCCCTGCAGGGATGAGGACTGAAGCTTTCTTT
TRBV23-1	16	TRBJ2-7	.	TRBD2	CASSHGTSGRSGEQYF	TGCGCCAGCAGTCACGGGACTAGCGGGAGAAGTGGCGAGCAGTACTTC
TRBV27	15	TRBJ1-5	.	.	CASSPLGGGNQPQHF	TGTGCCAGCAGTCCACTGGGAGGGGGCAATCAGCCCCAGCATTTT
TRBV19	13	TRBJ1-6	.	.	CASSSSYNSPLHF	TGTGCCAGTAGCAGCTCCTATAATTCACCCCTCCACTTT
TRBV30	17	TRBJ1-3	.	.	CAWRVGGGGDSGNTIYF	TGTGCCTGGAGGGTCGGTGGGGGGGGAGACTCTGGAAACACCATATATTTT
TRBV27	18	TRBJ2-7	.	TRBD1	CASRINAGTGAMFHEQYF	TGTGCCAGCAGAATTAATGCTGGGACAGGGGCCATGTTCCACGAGCAGTACTTC
TRBV30	15	TRBJ1-1	.	.	CAWSDSARMNTEAFF	TGTGCCTGGAGCGATAGCGCCAGAATGAACACTGAAGCTTTCTTT
TRBV27	13	TRBJ2-5	.	.	CASSLDWAETQYF	TGTGCCAGCAGTTTAGATTGGGCCGAGACCCAGTACTTC
TRBV28	17	TRBJ1-2	.	.	CASSLHARSGPQGGYTF	TGTGCCAGCAGTCTCCACGCCCGTTCAGGGCCCCAGGGAGGCTACACCTTC
TRBV6-5	15	TRBJ2-7	once	TRBD1	CASSQLRDRGPQQYF	TGTGCCAGCAGCCAACTCCGGGACAGGGGCCCCCAGCAGTACTTC
TRBV6-5	14	TRBJ2-7	.	.	CASKGTQSSYEQYF	TGTGCCAGTAAGGGCACCCAGAGCTCCTACGAGCAGTACTTC
TRBV2	12	TRBJ1-1	.	.	CASSEIHTEAFF	TGTGCCAGCAGTGAAATACACACTGAAGCTTTCTTT
TRBV28	14	TRBJ2-7	.	.	CASCRTEYTYEQYF	TGTGCCAGCTGCCGGACAGAATACACCTACGAGCAGTACTTC
TRBV7-6	11	TRBJ2-1	.	.	CASSLEGEQFF	TGTGCCAGCAGCTTAGAAGGAGAGCAGTTCTTC
TRBV19	16	TRBJ1-5	.	.	CASTPGRGYANQPQHF	TGTGCCAGTACCCCAGGACGGGGGTATGCCAATCAGCCCCAGCATTTT
TRBV6-1	18	TRBJ2-1	.	.	CASSESPDPVGPYNEQFF	TGTGCCAGCAGTGAAAGCCCGGACCCTGTGGGACCCTACAATGAGCAGTTCTTC
TRBV28	14	TRBJ2-1	.	.	CAGSGTPRFDEQFF	TGTGCCGGTTCCGGGACCCCCAGGTTCGATGAGCAGTTCTTC
TRBV19	15	TRBJ2-2	.	TRBD1	CASSRTGGGTGELFF	TGTGCCAGTAGTAGGACAGGGGGCGGTACCGGGGAGCTGTTTTTT
TRBV5-6	13	TRBJ2-7	.	.	CASSGLETYEQYF	TGTGCCAGCAGCGGGCTTGAGACCTACGAGCAGTACTTC
TRBV28	22	TRBJ2-7	few	TRBD2	CASSLSALKRTSGIRPSYEQYF	TGTGCCAGCAGTTTGAGTGCTCTTAAACGGACTAGCGGGATACGACCCTCCTACGAGCAGTACTTC
TRBV7-2	15	TRBJ2-2	.	.	CASSFVVSNTGELFF	TGTGCCAGCAGCTTTGTCGTGTCGAACACCGGGGAGCTGTTTTTT
TRBV6-7	14	TRBJ1-5	.	.	CASTDPKQKQPQHF	TGTGCCAGCACGGACCCGAAGCAGAAACAGCCCCAGCATTTT
TRBV2	22	TRBJ2-3	once	TRBD2	CASSEALRLAGGNYTSTDTQYF	TGTGCCAGCAGTGAAGCGCTTCGGCTAGCGGGAGGGAACTATACATCCACAGATACGCAGTATTTT
TRBV7-6	15	TRBJ2-7	.	TRBD1	CASSLPDRRNHEQYF	TGTGCCAGCAGCTTACCGGACAGGCGTAACCACGAGCAGTACTTC
TRBV30	14	TRBJ1-2	.	.	CAWSPRRLTAGYTF	TGTGCCTGGAGTCCTCGGCGATTGACGGCCGGCTACACCTTC
TRBV5-6	17	TRBJ2-7	once	.	CASIPSQGTGLSYEQYF	TGTGCCAGCATCCCAAGTCAGGGAACAGGGCTCTCCTACGAGCAGTACTTC
TRBV4-1	16	TRBJ2-4	once	.	CASSQAIGEAKNIQYF	TGCGCCAGCAGCCAAGCCATCGGGGAAGCCAAAAACATTCAGTACTTC
TRBV5-1	13	TRBJ1-1	.	TRBD1	CASSRGRNTEAFF	TGCGCCAGCAGCAGGGGGCGGAACACTGAAGCTTTCTTT
TRBV28	15	TRBJ2-3	.	TRBD2	CASSPRTSATDTQYF	TGTGCCAGCAGTCCCCGGACTAGCGCAACAGATACGCAGTATTTT
TRBV12-5	16	TRBJ2-1	.	TRBD1	CASGLAPGQGWNEQFF	TGTGCTAGTGGTTTGGCCCCGGGACAGGGTTGGAATGAGCAGTTCTTC
TRBV2	20	TRBJ2-3	.	TRBD1	CASSEASQTHRGISTDTQYF	TGTGCCAGCAGTGAAGCTTCACAGACCCACAGGGGAATAAGTACAGATACGCAGTATTTT
TRBV6-5	16	TRBJ2-5	once	TRBD1	CASSYPGQDGQETQYF	TGTGCCAGCAGTTACCCCGGACAGGACGGCCAAGAGACCCAGTACTTC
TRBV28	16	TRBJ1-2	.	TRBD1	CASSRRDRLISYGYTF	TGTGCCAGCAGTCGTCGGGACAGGTTAATCAGCTATGGCTACACCTTC
TRBV5-1	16	TRBJ1-3	.	.	CASSLLGPFPGNTIYF	TGCGCCAGCAGCTTGCTTGGACCTTTCCCCGGAAACACCATATATTTT
TRBV5-6	13	TRBJ1-5	.	.	CASSPAGDQPQHF	TGTGCCAGCAGCCCGGCAGGGGATCAGCCCCAGCATTTT
TRBV5-1	12	TRBJ2-5	.	.	CASSLPAETQYF	TGCGCCAGCAGCTTGCCGGCAGAGACCCAGTACTTC